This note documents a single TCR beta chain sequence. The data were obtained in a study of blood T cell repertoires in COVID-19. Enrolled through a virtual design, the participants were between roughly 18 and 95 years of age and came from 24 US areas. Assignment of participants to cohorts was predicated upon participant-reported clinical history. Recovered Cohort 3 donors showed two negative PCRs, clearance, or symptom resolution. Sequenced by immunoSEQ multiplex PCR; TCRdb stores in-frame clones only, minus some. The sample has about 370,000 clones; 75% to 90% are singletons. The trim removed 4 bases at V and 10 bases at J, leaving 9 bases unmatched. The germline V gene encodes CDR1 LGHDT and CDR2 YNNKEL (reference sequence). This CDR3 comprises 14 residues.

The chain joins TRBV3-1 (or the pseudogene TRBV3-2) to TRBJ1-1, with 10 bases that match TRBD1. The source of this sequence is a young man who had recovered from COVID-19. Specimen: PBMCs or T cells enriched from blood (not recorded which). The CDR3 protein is CASSRGQGTDVAFF. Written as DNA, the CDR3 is TGTGCCAGCAGCCGGGGACAGGGGACCGATGTAGCTTTCTTT.